One sample yielded the 8 T cell receptor beta chains listed below, sequenced in a study of T cells in Graves' hyperthyroidism and ophthalmopathy. Amplified TCR beta CDR3 regions derived from RNA transcripts. Initially, a first-round RT-PCR of the TCR CDR3 employed the HTBI primer set. A single record per CDR3 protein comes from TCRdb applying MiXCR to the multiplex PCR reads. The table has about 110,000 distinct CDR3 sequences, 16% seen once. Sequenced input: blood. The receptor source for this set is a woman aged 50 to 60 with Graves' hyperthyroidism.

This clonotype was detected many times. J is TRBJ2-2 and V is TRBV18, with 8 bases aligning to TRBD2. The CDR3 loop spans 17 amino acids. Per germline, CDR1 KGHSH and CDR2 LQKENI. Trimming took 5 bases from V and 0 from J; bases not matched to a gene: 8. The CDR3 region has the DNA TGTGCCAGCTCAGTTATAGCGGGATTGGCGAACACCGGGGAGCTGTTTTTT. Protein sequence: CASSVIAGLANTGELFF.

A note on this clonotype: This may be a read error: a much more frequent sequence differs by one nucleotide. Because the CDR3 is missing its conserved closing phenylalanine or tryptophan, this is likely a read error. The V and J genes are TRBV19 and TRBJ2-1; D ambiguous. Trimming pared 7 bases from V and 9 bases from J, leaving 22 bases between. CDR1 is LNHDA and CDR2 is SQIVND in the germline V gene (reference sequence). This CDR3 spans 15 amino acids. The CDR3 reads CASTPSLLLASEQFL. CDR3 bases: TGTGCCAGTACCCCTTCCCTTTTGTTAGCTAGTGAGCAGTTCCTC.

This sequence joins TRBV7-9 and TRBJ1-2, with 8 bases aligning to TRBD1. The trim removed 5 bases at V and 6 bases at J, leaving 5 bases unmatched. CDR1 and CDR2 (germline): SEHNR, FQNEAQ (reference sequence). The CDR3 has 13 residues. In DNA, the CDR3 is TGTGCCAGCAGCCCAGGGGGCCGAGATGGCTACACCTTC. It codes for CASSPGGRDGYTF. Full variable domain (remainder filled in from reference TRBV7-9 and TRBJ1-2): DTGVSQNPRHKITKRGQNVTFRCDPISEHNRLYWYRQTLGQGPEFLTYFQNEAQLEKSRLLSDRFSAERPKGSFSTLEIQRTEQGDSAMYLCASSPGGRDGYTFGSGTRLTVV.

This clonotype was observed at least ten times. The CDR3 region has the DNA TGCAGTGCTAGAGTACACCCGGGACAGGCTGAAGCTTTCTTT. It translates to CSARVHPGQAEAFF. The chain combines TRBV20-1 with TRBJ1-1, with 8 positions matching TRBD1. Germline V gene data show CDR1 as DFQATT and CDR2 as SNEGSKA (reference sequence). This CDR3 comprises 14 residues. With V trimmed by 1 base and J by 6 bases, 7 bases remained unmatched.

A few counts support this clonotype. The rearrangement uses TRBV5-5 and TRBJ2-1, with TRBD2 identical over 10 bases. Germline V gene data show CDR1 as SGHKS and CDR2 as YYEKEE (reference sequence). The CDR3 consists of 14 residues. V lost 5 bases and J lost 9; bases outside the gene matches: 8. CDR3 residues: CASRLAGAGVEQFF. The CDR3 DNA is TGTGCCAGCAGGCTAGCGGGAGCCGGAGTTGAGCAGTTCTTC. The full variable domain, rest sourced from reference TRBV5-5 and TRBJ2-1, is DAGVTQSPTHLIKTRGQQVTLRCSPISGHKSVSWYQQVLGQGPQFIFQYYEKEERGRGNFPDRFSARQFPNYSSELNVNALLLGDSALYLCASRLAGAGVEQFFGPGTRLTVL.

This clonotype was counted many times. This chain connects TRBV7-9 to TRBJ2-1; 11 nucleotides line up with TRBD2. CDR3 length: 15 residues. Germline CDR1 and CDR2: SEHNR and FQNEAQ (reference sequence). V gave up 3 bases and J gave up 5 bases; unmatched junction bases: 3. Here the CDR3 DNA reads TGTGCCAGCAGCTTCCTAGCGGGAGGTAACAATGAGCAGTTCTTC. Translating gives CASSFLAGGNNEQFF.

DNA for the CDR3: TGCGCCAGCAGCCAAGATATCCTAGCGTTCGATGAGCAGTTCTTC. Residues: CASSQDILAFDEQFF. This sequence joins TRBV4-1 and TRBJ2-1, with D possibly being TRBD2 (6 bases). The CDR3 length is 15 residues. The ends were cut back, 0 bases at V and 8 bases at J, with 14 bases in the middle. Per the germline V gene, CDR1 is MGHRA and CDR2 is YSYEKL.

The sample holds many counts of this clonotype. This chain uses TRBV6-1 with TRBJ1-3; TRBD1 aligns across 10 bases. CDR3 length equals 15 residues. Per the germline V gene, CDR1 is MNHNS and CDR2 is SASEGT. V was pared by 6 bases and J by 0 bases, with 2 bases of the junction left unmatched. The CDR3 spells CASRRDRGSGNTIYF. CDR3 coding DNA: TGTGCCAGCAGACGGGACAGGGGCTCTGGAAACACCATATATTTT.